A single sample gave rise to the 4 T cell receptor beta chains below, sequenced in a study of T cell responses to AZD1222 COVID-19 vaccine. TCRdb's table, derived via immunoSEQ multiplex PCR, lists solely in-frame clones and lacks some. The sample shows 150,000 to 200,000 clones, under 95% of them seen only once. The specimen was peripheral blood, collected 28 days after the second AZD1222 dose. Receptor source: an adult who received the AZD1222 COVID-19 vaccine.

This clone came up a few times. The gene calls are TRBV30 and TRBJ2-2; D gene unclear. Germline assignment: CDR1 GTSNPN and CDR2 SVGIG (reference sequence). There are 13 residues in the CDR3. V lost 0 bases, J lost 2 bases, and 4 bases lay in between. The CDR3 loop reads CAWSVLNTGELFF. For the CDR3, the DNA is TGTGCCTGGAGTGTACTTAACACCGGGGAGCTGTTTTTT.

The V and J genes are TRBV6-5 and TRBJ2-7; 8 bases fit TRBD2. CDR1 and CDR2 from the germline V gene are MNHEY and SVGAGI. Unmatched junction bases numbered 8, after V lost 6 bases and J lost 4 bases. CDR3 length: 14 amino acids. CDR3 sequence reads: CASSLGTRRYEQYF. The CDR3 DNA is TGTGCCAGCAGCCTCGGGACTAGAAGGTACGAGCAGTACTTC.

This rearrangement joins TRBV19 to TRBJ2-6; 7 bases are a match to TRBD1. The CDR3 covers 14 residues. Per the germline V gene, CDR1 is LNHDA and CDR2 is SQIVND (reference sequence). Trimming cost V 6 bases and J 2 bases; bases outside gene matches: 1. The CDR3 region is CASSDRAGANVLTF. The CDR3 DNA reads as TGTGCCAGTAGCGACAGGGCTGGGGCCAACGTCCTGACTTTC.

V usage is TRBV6-5 and J usage is TRBJ2-7; D possibly corresponds to TRBD2 (5 bases). Between the trimmed V and J ends, which lost 2 bases and 4 bases, there was a span of 18 bases. CDR3 length: 16 residues. CDR1 is MNHEY and CDR2 is SVGAGI in the germline V gene. CDR3 coding DNA: TGTGCCAGCAGTTACGGCCTAGCAGGCGGAAGGTACGAGCAGTACTTC. Amino acids: CASSYGLAGGRYEQYF.